Listed below are T cell receptor beta chains from one sample, sequenced in a study of OX40 agonist ivuxolimab in advanced cancers. Produced via immunoSEQ multiplex PCR; TCRdb's table is partial and in-frame only. The sample gives tens of thousands of clones, about 88% of which show up once; more than 15% is in the top ten. The sequences come from CD4+ or CD8+ T cells sorted from blood, collected in a trial of the OX40 agonist ivuxolimab. Receptors were obtained from an adult with an advanced solid tumor such as melanoma, head and neck, liver or kidney cancer. CDR3s leave out the opening cysteine and the closing phenylalanine or tryptophan. The order of the fields is V gene, clone size, J gene, CDR3 protein. A clone size is listed for some rows: how often the clone was seen (once, few, many), or a class if it is expanded.

>TRBV27|-|TRBJ2-6
ASSLSLSGANVLT
>TRBV15|-|TRBJ2-5
ATSGGFQETQY
>TRBV7-9|-|TRBJ2-2
ASSSGQGNTGELF
>TRBV7-6|-|TRBJ2-7
ASSQGPSDYEQY
>TRBV10-3|-|TRBJ1-6
AISEGQGFNSPLH
>TRBV7-8|-|TRBJ2-7
ASSFSGYEQY
>TRBV5-4|-|TRBJ1-5
ASSSGTGGTQPQH
>TRBV11-3|once|TRBJ1-1
ASSAGTGFAAF
>TRBV27|-|TRBJ2-3
ASSLSAGTSGSTDTQY
>TRBV9|-|TRBJ1-1
ASSVGQDLNTEAF
>TRBV7-8|-|TRBJ2-5
ASSLAPLGAQY
>TRBV7-9|-|TRBJ1-1
ASSLLGQAYTEAF
>TRBV30|-|TRBJ2-1
AWSVSEPDEQF
>TRBV5-6|-|TRBJ1-6
ASSQPGQGYNSPLH
>TRBV28|once|TRBJ1-1
ASRNTEAF
>TRBV6-1|-|TRBJ2-7
ASSDSRLD
>TRBV27|-|-
ASSQGVSYEQY
>TRBV6-5|-|TRBJ2-2
ASSYSSSDHTGELF
>TRBV28|-|TRBJ1-6
ASSLKVGDPNSPLH
>TRBV6-1|-|TRBJ2-1
ASSGGTRNEQF
>TRBV5-4|-|TRBJ2-1
ASRSGLAGYNEQF
>TRBV5-1|once|TRBJ2-3
ASSLGTSTDTQY
>TRBV27|-|TRBJ2-7
ASRDRDSYEQY
>TRBV6-6|once|TRBJ2-1
ASSYSPGIDYNEQF
>TRBV27|-|TRBJ2-1
ASSPWVSSYNEQF
>TRBV4-2|few|TRBJ2-1
ASSQGREGNEQF